The 31 T cell receptor beta chains below come from one sample, sequenced in a study of T cells in Graves' hyperthyroidism and ophthalmopathy. Amplified regions were TCR beta CDR3 sequences from RNA transcripts. Initially, a first-round RT-PCR of the TCR CDR3 employed the HTBI primer set. MiXCR, run by TCRdb on the multiplex PCR reads, gives a single entry per CDR3 protein. This table has around 350,000 distinct CDR3 sequences, about a fifth appearing once. Sequencing was performed on blood. Receptors were obtained from a woman in her late teens or twenties with Graves' hyperthyroidism.

This clonotype was found many times. This chain uses TRBV20-1 with TRBJ1-1; D is perhaps TRBD1 (5 bases). Germline V gene data show CDR1 as DFQATT and CDR2 as SNEGSKA (reference sequence). CDR3 length: 14 amino acids. Trimming left V 3 bases short and J 3 bases short, with 14 bases between. The CDR3 nucleotides read TGCAGTGCTAGGGGGGGGGAGTCGGACACTGAAGCTTTCTTT. Its protein is CSARGGESDTEAFF.

Notes on this clonotype: A junction end diverges from the germline sequence, so it may reflect a read error. V gene TRBV20-1 combines with J gene TRBJ2-5; D call uncertain. Germline values: CDR1 DFQATT, CDR2 SNEGSKA (reference sequence). CDR3 length: 11 residues. The CDR3 spells CSVPSMETQYF. Written as DNA, the CDR3 is TGTAGTGTTCCATCAATGGAGACCCAGTACTTC.

This clonotype occurred many times. The chain couples TRBV7-9 to TRBJ2-5, with D perhaps TRBD1 or TRBD2 (6 bases each). The germline V and J ends were trimmed by 8 bases and 5 bases, with 21 bases remaining between them. The CDR3 is 15 residues long. CDR1 is SEHNR and CDR2 is FQNEAQ in the germline V gene (reference sequence). The CDR3 DNA follows: TGTGCCAGCGCTCGATCCGGGGGCACGGGGGAGACCCAGTACTTC. Its translation: CASARSGGTGETQYF.

The table lists this clonotype with many counts. As DNA, the CDR3 is TGTGCCAGCAGCTTAGGTGGGCAGACGGTCACTGAAGCTTTCTTT. Its protein is CASSLGGQTVTEAFF. The rearrangement uses TRBV13 and TRBJ1-1; no clear D. The germline V gene encodes CDR1 PRHDT and CDR2 FYEKMQ (reference sequence). The CDR3 runs 15 residues. V gave up 0 bases and J gave up 4 bases, with 12 bases separating them.

This clonotype appeared many times. The V and J genes are TRBV5-1 and TRBJ2-7; D is possibly TRBD1 (6 bases). The CDR3 length is 15 residues. Germline CDR1 SGHRS, CDR2 YFSETQ. V was trimmed by 7 bases and J by 0 bases, leaving 17 bases between them. The CDR3 loop is CASLKTRTDSYEQYF. CDR3 bases: TGCGCCAGCTTAAAAACCAGGACAGACTCCTACGAGCAGTACTTC.

The chain carries TRBV15 and TRBJ1-2, with a weak D call TRBD1 (5 bases). Germline V gene data show CDR1 as LNHNV and CDR2 as YYDKDF (reference sequence). V was clipped by 0 bases and J by 7 bases, with 12 bases between them. This CDR3 has 14 residues. The CDR3 reads CATSRDALGGGYTF. The CDR3 DNA reads as TGTGCCACCAGCAGAGATGCCCTTGGGGGTGGCTACACCTTC.

This clonotype appeared many times. The V gene is TRBV6-1, the J gene TRBJ1-2, with D maybe TRBD1 (5 bases). CDR3 length: 13 residues. Germline values: CDR1 MNHNS, CDR2 SASEGT. Trimming removed 6 bases from V and 4 bases from J, with 12 bases in between. CDR3 coding DNA: TGTGCCAGCAGGGTGGGGACTGCCTATGGCTACACCTTC. The encoded protein is CASRVGTAYGYTF.

This clonotype was seen many times. The chain recombines TRBV20-1 with TRBJ1-2; 7 nucleotides match TRBD1. The CDR3 loop spans 13 amino acids. With 3 bases clipped from V and 7 bases from J, the junction kept 8 bases outside the gene matches. CDR1 and CDR2 from the germline V gene are DFQATT and SNEGSKA (reference sequence). CDR3 in DNA: TGCAGTGCTAGTCCGAACAGGGGCATTGGCTACACCTTC. Its translation is CSASPNRGIGYTF.

The chain combines TRBV12-3 or TRBV12-4 with TRBJ2-5; TRBD2 matches 9 bases. This CDR3 is 16 amino acids long. J was trimmed by 5 bases and V by 5 bases; bases with no gene match: 12. The CDR3 DNA reads as TGTGCCAGCAGTCCGGGAGCGGTAGCGGGGGATGAGACCCAGTACTTC. This encodes CASSPGAVAGDETQYF.

As concerns this clonotype: The junction departs from the called germline gene at one end, perhaps through a read error. This chain joins TRBV5-1 and TRBJ2-2, with 9 bases matching TRBD2. Per the germline V gene, CDR1 is SGHRS and CDR2 is YFSETQ. This CDR3 comprises 15 residues. The CDR3 protein is CASSLLAGDPGELLF. The CDR3 nucleotides are TGCGCCAGCAGCTTGTTAGCGGGGGATCCCGGGGAGCTGTTGTTT.

The V call is TRBV2, the J call TRBJ1-1, with D tentatively TRBD1 (6 bases). In germline, CDR1 is SNHLY, CDR2 FYNNEI. Trimming shortened V by 7 bases and J by 1 base, and 16 bases separated the two germline ends. CDR3 length: 15 amino acids. DNA for the CDR3: TGTGCCAGCATCCGGGGGGGCATTTCGAACACTGAAGCTTTCTTT. This encodes CASIRGGISNTEAFF.

This clonotype was counted at least ten times. This chain joins TRBV6-1 and TRBJ1-2; D is possibly TRBD1 (5 bases). The CDR3 loop spans 14 amino acids. V lost 2 bases to trimming and J lost 8 bases, with 15 bases between them. Looked up from germline, CDR1 is MNHNS and CDR2 is SASEGT. CDR3 DNA: TGTGCCAGCAGTGAATGGGTGAAAGGGACGGGCTACACCTTC. This gives the protein CASSEWVKGTGYTF.

This clonotype was counted at least ten times. The chain has TRBV6-1 and TRBJ1-1, with a possible D match to TRBD1 (5 bases). The V gene's germline CDR1 is MNHNS and CDR2 SASEGT. The germline V and J ends were trimmed by 5 bases and 9 bases, with 13 bases remaining between them. CDR3 size: 12 residues. CDR3 in DNA: TGTGCCAGCAGTCGGACACCTGGGCAAGCTTTCTTT. Amino acid sequence: CASSRTPGQAFF.

This clonotype has ten or more counts. The V and J genes are TRBV30 and TRBJ1-1; D gene ambiguous. This CDR3 is built from 14 residues. Germline lookup yields CDR1 GTSNPN and CDR2 SVGIG (reference sequence). V lost 3 bases and J 1 base, leaving 12 bases between the germline ends. The CDR3 protein is CAWSWGPWNTEAFF. Here the CDR3 DNA reads TGTGCCTGGAGCTGGGGTCCGTGGAACACTGAAGCTTTCTTT.

The J gene is TRBJ2-7, the V gene TRBV18; 7 nucleotides line up with TRBD1. The germline CDR1 and CDR2 sequences are KGHSH and LQKENI. Trimming removed 6 bases from V and 4 bases from J; junction bases left unmatched: 9. The CDR3 has 14 residues. The CDR3: CASSGTESSYEQYF. CDR3 DNA: TGTGCCAGCTCCGGGACAGAGAGTAGTTACGAGCAGTACTTC.

The gene calls are TRBV6-5 and TRBJ2-7; TRBD1 agrees at 9 bases. V lost 2 bases, J lost 3 bases, and 5 bases stayed unmatched. The germline gives CDR1 MNHEY, CDR2 SVGAGI. The CDR3 spans 15 residues. The CDR3 nucleotides are TGTGCCAGCAGTTACAGGGGGACAGGGTACTACGAGCAGTACTTC. It is translated as CASSYRGTGYYEQYF.

This clonotype occurred many times. The V call is TRBV6-1, the J call TRBJ2-5; D could derive from TRBD1 or TRBD2 (5 bases each). V lost 5 bases and J 5 bases, leaving 9 bases between the germline ends. Germline assignment: CDR1 MNHNS and CDR2 SASEGT. The CDR3 spans 12 residues. CDR3: CASSNGAETQYF. CDR3 sequence (DNA): TGTGCCAGCAGTAACGGGGCCGAGACCCAGTACTTC.

This clonotype showed up many times. The chain links TRBV2 to TRBJ2-4; D unresolved. The CDR3 loop spans 15 amino acids. The germline V gene has CDR1 SNHLY and CDR2 FYNNEI. V was cut by 1 base and J by 0 bases, with 7 bases left in between. This CDR3 is CASSEVGIAKNIQYF. For the CDR3, the DNA is TGTGCCAGCAGTGAAGTGGGGATAGCCAAAAACATTCAGTACTTC.

J is TRBJ2-7 and V is TRBV11-1, with D perhaps assigned TRBD1 or TRBD2 (5 bases each). Germline CDR1 reads SGHAT; CDR2 reads FQDESV (reference sequence). The V gene lost 3 bases and the J gene lost 7 bases, with 10 bases spanning the gap. The CDR3 runs 12 residues. The CDR3 nucleotides are TGTGCCAGCAGCTTCCCCGGGGCAGAGCAGTACTTC. Translation: CASSFPGAEQYF.

This chain joins TRBV6-2 or TRBV6-3 and TRBJ2-2; 8 bases line up with TRBD2. Germline V gene data show CDR1 as MNHEY and CDR2 as SVGEGT. Unmatched junction bases numbered 9, after V lost 7 bases and J lost 5 bases. There are 15 residues in the CDR3. CDR3 nucleotide sequence: TGTGCCAGCACTACCCGGGGGGGCTGGACCGGGGAGCTGTTTTTT. This sequence encodes CASTTRGGWTGELFF.

The rearrangement uses TRBV24-1 and TRBJ2-7; D call uncertain. Germline assignment: CDR1 KGHDR and CDR2 SFDVKD. The CDR3 runs 11 residues. The V end was cut by 5 bases, the J end by 4 bases, with 5 bases between. In DNA, the CDR3 is TGTGCCACCAGTGGGGGATACGAGCAGTACTTC. This gives the protein CATSGGYEQYF.

This chain connects TRBV2 to TRBJ1-5, with unresolved D. With 4 bases removed from V and 4 bases from J, the gap between germline ends came to 8 bases. This CDR3 comprises 13 residues. Germline V lookup: CDR1 SNHLY, CDR2 FYNNEI. CDR3 loop: CASSATGNQPQHF. DNA for the CDR3: TGTGCCAGCAGTGCGACCGGGAATCAGCCCCAGCATTTT. Full variable domain (missing parts from reference TRBV2 and TRBJ1-5): EPEVTQTPSHQVTQMGQEVILRCVPISNHLYFYWYRQILGQKVEFLVSFYNNEISEKSEIFDDQFSVERPDGSNFTLKIRSTKLEDSAMYFCASSATGNQPQHFGDGTRLSIL.

The V gene is TRBV27, the J gene TRBJ1-2, with 8 bases matching TRBD1. Germline V gene sequence: CDR1 MNHEY, CDR2 SMNVEV (reference sequence). The ends lost 6 bases at V and 2 bases at J; junction bases unmatched: 8. The CDR3 has 15 residues. The CDR3 bases are TGTGCCAGCAGGACCACGACAGGGGAAAACTATGGCTACACCTTC. Its protein is CASRTTTGENYGYTF.

Many counts were recorded for this clonotype. The chain uses TRBV6-2 or TRBV6-3 and TRBJ2-6, with 8 bases identical to TRBD1. Germline CDR1 MNHEY, CDR2 SVGEGT. This CDR3 has 16 residues. The junction had 6 bases not matched to a gene; V was cut back by 8 bases and J by 0 bases. CDR3 nucleotides: TGTGCCAGCCATGCAGGGGGCAACTCTGGGGCCAACGTCCTGACTTTC. Translating gives CASHAGGNSGANVLTF.

CDR3 region: CASSYSTGGNQPQHF. CDR3 sequence (DNA): TGTGCCAGCAGTTACTCGACAGGCGGCAATCAGCCCCAGCATTTT. The rearrangement uses TRBV6-5 and TRBJ1-5, with D tentatively TRBD1 (6 bases). Germline values: CDR1 MNHEY, CDR2 SVGAGI. The V gene lost 0 bases and the J gene lost 2 bases, with 8 bases spanning the gap. The CDR3 is 15 amino acids.

The CDR3 here is CASRLWSSYNSPLHF. The CDR3 nucleotides read TGTGCCAGCAGACTCTGGAGCTCCTATAATTCACCCCTCCACTTT. The genes are TRBV6-1 and TRBJ1-6; no clear D. The germline V gene has CDR1 MNHNS and CDR2 SASEGT. The V end was cut by 6 bases, the J end by 0 bases, with 9 bases between. This CDR3 is 15 amino acids long.

This clonotype was detected ten times or more. The V and J genes are TRBV6-1 and TRBJ2-7; either TRBD1 or TRBD2 may supply D (5 bases each). Germline-derived CDR1 and CDR2 are MNHNS and SASEGT. The CDR3 spans 15 residues. Between the trimmed V and J ends, which lost 3 bases and 3 bases, there was a span of 15 bases. The CDR3 here is CASSEGPGIRYEQYF. Written as DNA, the CDR3 is TGTGCCAGCAGTGAGGGGCCGGGAATCCGCTACGAGCAGTACTTC.

In its sample, this clonotype was seen many times. The V gene is TRBV29-1, the J gene TRBJ1-1; TRBD1 matches at 8 bases. Germline trimming cut 7 bases from V and 1 base from J; bases unmatched to any gene: 11. This CDR3 is 15 amino acids long. The germline gives CDR1 SQVTM, CDR2 ANQGSEA. The CDR3 DNA is TGCAGCGCCTTACCGCGCACAGGGGGGAACACTGAAGCTTTCTTT. Its translation is CSALPRTGGNTEAFF.

This clonotype appeared many times. The chain carries TRBV20-1 and TRBJ2-5, with a tentative D call TRBD2 (7 bases). Germline V lookup: CDR1 DFQATT, CDR2 SNEGSKA (reference sequence). The CDR3 runs to 16 residues. Trimming stripped 3 bases from V and 4 bases from J, with 21 bases between. CDR3 DNA: TGCAGTGCTAGGTGCTACGGGGGGCAGATTCGAGAGACCCAGTACTTC. It codes for CSARCYGGQIRETQYF.

This clonotype appeared many times. The V and J genes are TRBV5-1 and TRBJ2-7; D may be TRBD2 (5 bases). Trimming cost V 7 bases and J 1 base, with 12 bases left between them. CDR3 size: 13 residues. Germline CDR1 is SGHRS and CDR2 is YFSETQ. CDR3 sequence reads: CASPPEESYEQYF. The CDR3 bases are TGCGCCAGCCCGCCGGAGGAATCCTACGAGCAGTACTTC.

This clonotype was detected many times. The CDR3 region is CASSWSGTGNTEAFF. CDR3 nucleotide sequence: TGTGCCAGCAGCTGGTCCGGGACAGGGAACACTGAAGCTTTCTTT. The V call is TRBV5-5, the J call TRBJ1-1, with TRBD1 matching 8 bases. V trimming: 3 bases; J trimming: 1 base; junction bases outside the gene matches: 5. Germline V CDR1 and CDR2: SGHKS, YYEKEE (reference sequence). The CDR3 covers 15 residues.